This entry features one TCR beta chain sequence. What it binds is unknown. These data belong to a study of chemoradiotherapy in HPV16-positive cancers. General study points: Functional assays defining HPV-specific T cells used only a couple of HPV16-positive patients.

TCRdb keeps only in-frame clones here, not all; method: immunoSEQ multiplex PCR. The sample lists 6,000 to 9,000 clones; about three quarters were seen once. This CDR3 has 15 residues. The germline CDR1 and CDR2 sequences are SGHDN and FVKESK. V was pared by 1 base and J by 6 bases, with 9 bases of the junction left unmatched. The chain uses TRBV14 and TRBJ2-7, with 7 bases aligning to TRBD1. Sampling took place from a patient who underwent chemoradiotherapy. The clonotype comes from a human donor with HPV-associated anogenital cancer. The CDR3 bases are TGTGCCAGCAGCCAAGGAATGACAGGGACGGTCGAGCAGTACTTC. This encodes CASSQGMTGTVEQYF. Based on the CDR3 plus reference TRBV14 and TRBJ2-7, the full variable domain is EAGVTQFPSHSVIEKGQTVTLRCDPISGHDNLYWYRRVMGKEIKFLLHFVKESKQDESGMPNNRFLAERTGGTYSTLKVQPAELEDSGVYFCASSQGMTGTVEQYFGPGTRLTVT.